This passage covers 8 T cell receptor beta chains from one sample sequenced in a study of blood T cell repertoires in COVID-19. Repertoires were generated with immunoSEQ multiplex PCR, while TCRdb's copy carries only in-frame clones and drops some. The sample consists of some 94,000 clones, about 70% of them appearing once. Sequenced input: peripheral blood. The receptor source for this set is a woman aged 60-70 years in a cohort sampled during active or convalescent COVID-19.

This clone was recorded only once. The CDR3 sequence: CASSLWQGNSPLHF. The CDR3 bases are TGTGCCAGCAGCCTTTGGCAGGGAAATTCACCCCTCCACTTT. The V gene is TRBV3-1 (or the pseudogene TRBV3-2), the J gene TRBJ1-6; D is perhaps TRBD1 (5 bases). CDR1 and CDR2 (germline): LGHDT, YNNKEL (reference sequence). V dropped 4 bases and J dropped 7 bases, with 11 bases sitting between them. The CDR3 is made up of 14 amino acids.

V is TRBV9 and J is TRBJ1-1; 8 positions agree with TRBD1. Germline CDR1 SGDLS, CDR2 YYNGEE. The ends lost 0 bases at V and 0 bases at J; junction bases unmatched: 1. The CDR3 runs to 15 residues. The CDR3 DNA reads TGTGCCAGCAGCGTAGGACAGGGGATGAACACTGAAGCTTTCTTT. Its protein product is CASSVGQGMNTEAFF. Full variable domain (missing parts from reference TRBV9 and TRBJ1-1): DSGVTQTPKHLITATGQRVTLRCSPRSGDLSVYWYQQSLDQGLQFLIQYYNGEERAKGNILERFSAQQFPDLHSELNLSSLELGDSALYFCASSVGQGMNTEAFFGQGTRLTVV.

This clone was detected only once. The chain combines TRBV28 with TRBJ2-3, with 10 nucleotides matching TRBD2. The CDR3 is 17 residues long. Germline lookup yields CDR1 MDHEN and CDR2 SYDVKM. After removal of 4 bases from V and 6 bases from J, the junction contained 13 bases not matched to a gene. The CDR3 spells CASSSLQRGGKRDTQYF. The DNA of the CDR3 is TGTGCCAGCAGTTCCCTCCAGCGGGGGGGCAAGCGGGATACGCAGTATTTT.

This clone was found a few times. The chain employs TRBV28 and TRBJ1-1, with 10 bases that match TRBD1. Per germline, CDR1 MDHEN and CDR2 SYDVKM. The CDR3 is 14 amino acids. The junction had 4 bases not matched to a gene; V was cut back by 5 bases and J by 4 bases. CDR3 nucleotide sequence: TGTGCCAGCAGTCGACAGGGGGCAGTCACTGAAGCTTTCTTT. Amino acid sequence: CASSRQGAVTEAFF.

This clone appeared once. The V and J genes are TRBV5-1 and TRBJ2-1, with D possibly being TRBD2 (7 bases). The CDR3 has 16 amino acids. Per the germline V gene, CDR1 is SGHRS and CDR2 is YFSETQ. The V gene lost 0 bases and the J gene lost 4 bases, with 14 bases spanning the gap. The CDR3 protein is CASSLDGGGPYNEQFF. The CDR3 bases are TGCGCCAGCAGCTTGGATGGCGGGGGCCCATACAATGAGCAGTTCTTC.

This clone appeared a few times. The gene calls are TRBV6-6 and TRBJ2-7, with 7 bases that match TRBD2. The CDR3 is 15 amino acids. The trim removed 4 bases at V and 1 base at J, leaving 7 bases unmatched. CDR1 and CDR2 (germline): MNHNY, SVGAGI (reference sequence). CDR3 region: CASSWGGKSSYEQYF. Here the CDR3 DNA reads TGTGCCAGCAGTTGGGGGGGGAAGTCATCCTACGAGCAGTACTTC.

This clone was found once. The chain joins TRBV24-1 to TRBJ2-7, with 7 positions matching TRBD2. J gave up 5 bases and V 3 bases, and 9 bases lay outside the gene matches. CDR1 is KGHDR and CDR2 is SFDVKD in the germline V gene. The CDR3 has 15 amino acids. The CDR3 here is CATSDGAPAGNEQYF. The CDR3 DNA is TGTGCCACCAGTGATGGGGCCCCAGCGGGAAACGAGCAGTACTTC.

The CDR3 loop reads CASSLEVSGGTQPQHF. The CDR3, as DNA: TGTGCCAGCAGCTTAGAGGTATCGGGGGGAACTCAGCCCCAGCATTTT. The rearrangement uses TRBV7-9 and TRBJ1-5, with D tentatively TRBD1 (5 bases). Germline V gene data show CDR1 as SEHNR and CDR2 as FQNEAQ (reference sequence). V was cut by 1 base and J by 6 bases, with 16 bases left in between. The CDR3 consists of 16 residues.